A single sample gave rise to the 21 T cell receptor beta chains below, sequenced in a study of cytomegalovirus exposure and HLA in healthy donors. Profiling relied on immunoSEQ multiplex PCR, and the TCRdb table lists in-frame clones only, not all of them. The sample has approximately 110,000 clones, just under 95% seen once; the top ten hold approximately 1.3%. Input material: PBMCs. The receptors stem from a woman aged 18-35 years in good health and CMV-seronegative.

The CDR3 DNA is TGTGCCAGCAGTTCACCTTACAGGAGCTCCTACAATGAGCAGTTCTTC. It yields the protein CASSSPYRSSYNEQFF. The chain is built from TRBV28 and TRBJ2-1, with TRBD1 as a possible D gene (5 bases). Trimming took off 4 bases at V and 0 bases at J, with 13 bases between the two ends. The CDR3 loop spans 16 amino acids. The germline gives CDR1 MDHEN, CDR2 SYDVKM.

The J gene is TRBJ2-7, the V gene TRBV4-2, with TRBD1 matching over 11 bases. The CDR3 extends over 16 amino acids. Germline V CDR1 and CDR2: LGHNA, YNFKEQ. V trimming: 3 bases; J trimming: 5 bases; junction bases outside the gene matches: 9. The CDR3 sequence is CASSQELGQGVDEQYF. CDR3 bases: TGTGCCAGCAGCCAGGAACTGGGACAGGGGGTCGACGAGCAGTACTTC.

This chain uses TRBV2 with TRBJ2-7; 7 bases align to TRBD1. J was trimmed by 6 bases and V by 3 bases; bases with no gene match: 14. Germline CDR1 is SNHLY and CDR2 is FYNNEI. The CDR3 spans 16 residues. The CDR3 is CASSERGQVFVSEQYF. DNA of the CDR3: TGTGCCAGCAGTGAGAGGGGGCAGGTCTTTGTTTCCGAGCAGTACTTC.

The chain carries TRBV4-1 and TRBJ1-6, with TRBD1 matching over 8 bases. The CDR3 sequence is 17 residues long. CDR1 and CDR2 (germline): MGHRA, YSYEKL. V shed 0 bases, J shed 7 bases, and the junction held 8 bases outside the gene matches. The DNA for the CDR3 is TGCGCCAGCAGCCAAGATTCCGCAGGGGGCCGGAATTCACCCCTCCACTTT. Encoded protein: CASSQDSAGGRNSPLHF.

The chain links TRBV7-8 to TRBJ2-1; D remains unclear. Germline CDR1 is SGHVS and CDR2 is FQNEAQ. The CDR3 covers 13 residues. V lost 2 bases, J lost 8 bases, and 10 bases lay in between. DNA for the CDR3: TGTGCCAGCAGCTTATATGTAGCCCATGAGCAGTTCTTC. Translation: CASSLYVAHEQFF.

V usage is TRBV4-1 and J usage is TRBJ1-3; tentatively, D is TRBD1 (6 bases). Deletions cut 3 bases from V and 2 bases from J, with 8 bases between. The length of the CDR3 is 14 residues. The germline V gene has CDR1 MGHRA and CDR2 YSYEKL. DNA for the CDR3: TGCGCCAGCAGCCATCCAGGGGCTGGAAACACCATATATTTT. Its protein is CASSHPGAGNTIYF.

The chain carries TRBV5-1 and TRBJ2-5; TRBD1 agrees at 7 bases. V trimming: 3 bases; J trimming: 4 bases; junction bases outside the gene matches: 6. The CDR3 sequence is 14 residues long. Germline V gene data show CDR1 as SGHRS and CDR2 as YFSETQ. In nucleotides, the CDR3 is TGCGCCAGCAGCTCGAACCACAGGGGAGAGACCCAGTACTTC. Its protein is CASSSNHRGETQYF.

The V call is TRBV10-1, the J call TRBJ2-7, with 7 bases lining up with TRBD1. The germline V gene encodes CDR1 WNHNN and CDR2 SYGVQD (reference sequence). Trimming removed 2 bases from V and 0 bases from J; junction bases left unmatched: 4. The CDR3 runs to 15 residues. The CDR3 DNA is TGCGCCAGCAGTGAGCGGGACAGCGACTCCTACGAGCAGTACTTC. Amino acid sequence: CASSERDSDSYEQYF.

The gene calls are TRBV28 and TRBJ2-1; D is uncertain. CDR1 is MDHEN, CDR2 SYDVKM, per germline. V was cut by 1 base and J by 10 bases, with 8 bases left in between. CDR3 length: 12 amino acids. The CDR3 DNA reads TGTGCCAGCAGTTTATTGTCTAACGAGCAGTTCTTC. Its protein product is CASSLLSNEQFF.

This chain joins TRBV6-1 and TRBJ2-1; 8 nucleotides line up with TRBD1. This CDR3 has 14 residues. V trimming: 7 bases; J trimming: 7 bases; junction bases outside the gene matches: 9. CDR1 is MNHNS and CDR2 is SASEGT in the germline V gene. As DNA, the CDR3 is TGTGCCAGCATGACAGGGGCTAGACCTAATGAGCAGTTCTTC. It is translated as CASMTGARPNEQFF.

The chain is built from TRBV2 and TRBJ1-1; 7 bases are a match to TRBD1. Germline-derived CDR1 and CDR2 are SNHLY and FYNNEI. The CDR3 runs to 13 residues. With 4 bases clipped from V and 4 bases from J, the junction kept 3 bases outside the gene matches. This chain's CDR3 is CASSGGQITEAFF. CDR3 coding DNA: TGTGCCAGCAGTGGGGGACAGATCACTGAAGCTTTCTTT.

J is TRBJ1-1 and V is TRBV27, with 9 bases that match TRBD1. The CDR3 is 15 residues long. Trimming at V came to 4 bases and at J to 6 bases, leaving 9 bases not matched to a gene. Looked up from germline, CDR1 is MNHEY and CDR2 is SMNVEV (reference sequence). CDR3 bases: TGTGCCAGCAGTTCATTAAACCGGGACAGGGCTGAAGCTTTCTTT. Amino acids: CASSSLNRDRAEAFF.

The rearrangement links TRBV2 to TRBJ2-2; no firm D call. The CDR3 covers 13 residues. The V end lost 1 base, the J end lost 6 bases, and 6 bases lay between the germline ends. The germline CDR1 and CDR2 sequences are SNHLY and FYNNEI. In DNA form, the CDR3 reads TGTGCCAGCAGTGAAGGGGCCCCCGGGGAGCTGTTTTTT. Encoded protein: CASSEGAPGELFF. Together with reference TRBV2 and TRBJ2-2, the CDR3 gives the full variable domain: EPEVTQTPSHQVTQMGQEVILRCVPISNHLYFYWYRQILGQKVEFLVSFYNNEISEKSEIFDDQFSVERPDGSNFTLKIRSTKLEDSAMYFCASSEGAPGELFFGEGSRLTVL.

The rearrangement links TRBV5-1 to TRBJ2-2, with D possibly being TRBD1 (7 bases). V was cut by 5 bases and J by 1 base, with 15 bases left in between. The V gene's germline CDR1 is SGHRS and CDR2 YFSETQ. This CDR3 has 16 amino acids. The CDR3 DNA reads TGCGCCAGCAGGGAGGGGACAGCTGGGAACACCGGGGAGCTGTTTTTT. Translated: CASREGTAGNTGELFF.

This chain connects TRBV7-9 to TRBJ2-7; TRBD1 is a possible D gene (6 bases). This CDR3 spans 13 amino acids. Trimming left V 6 bases short and J 7 bases short, with 16 bases between. Germline CDR1 is SEHNR and CDR2 is FQNEAQ (reference sequence). CDR3 sequence reads: CASRPDRSEEQYF. CDR3 nucleotides: TGTGCCAGCAGACCCGACAGGTCTGAAGAGCAGTACTTC.

V usage is TRBV6-1 and J usage is TRBJ2-1; a possible D gene is TRBD1 (5 bases). The V and J ends lost 3 bases and 5 bases respectively, with 11 bases between them. The CDR3 is 14 residues long. The germline gives CDR1 MNHNS, CDR2 SASEGT. The CDR3 spells CASSEYRIDNEQFF. In DNA form, the CDR3 reads TGTGCCAGCAGTGAGTACAGGATCGACAATGAGCAGTTCTTC.

This clone was found once. J is TRBJ1-2 and V is TRBV6-1, with TRBD1 matching 7 bases. Germline CDR1 reads MNHNS; CDR2 reads SASEGT. Losses at the gene ends were 8 bases for V and 8 bases for J; bases not matched to a gene: 11. The CDR3 sequence is 13 residues long. The chain's CDR3 is CASQKNDRAGYTF. CDR3 coding DNA: TGTGCCAGCCAGAAAAATGACAGGGCCGGCTACACCTTC.

This rearrangement joins TRBV13 to TRBJ2-1, with 8 bases fitting TRBD2. The CDR3 contains 16 residues. V gave up 1 base and J gave up 6 bases; unmatched junction bases: 8. Germline loops: CDR1 PRHDT, CDR2 FYEKMQ (reference sequence). CDR3 loop: CASSLDVGGVPNEQFF. The CDR3 coding sequence is TGTGCCAGCAGCTTAGACGTCGGGGGGGTCCCCAATGAGCAGTTCTTC.

V gene TRBV5-1 combines with J gene TRBJ1-3; the D gene is possibly TRBD1 (6 bases). CDR3 length equals 14 residues. Trimming stripped 4 bases from V and 1 base from J, with 9 bases between. CDR1 SGHRS and CDR2 YFSETQ come from the germline V gene. The CDR3 DNA reads as TGCGCCAGCAGCCCGGGACATTCTGGAAACACCATATATTTT. It encodes CASSPGHSGNTIYF.

The V and J genes are TRBV5-1 and TRBJ2-3; 9 bases agree with TRBD1. The CDR3 has 13 amino acids. Unmatched junction bases numbered 3, after V lost 3 bases and J lost 7 bases. CDR1 and CDR2 from the germline V gene are SGHRS and YFSETQ. The CDR3 nucleotides read TGCGCCAGCAGCTGGGACAGGGAAAATACGCAGTATTTT. Protein sequence: CASSWDRENTQYF.

The V call is TRBV6-1, the J call TRBJ2-1; 7 nucleotides line up with TRBD1. The CDR3 contains 14 residues. CDR1 is MNHNS, CDR2 SASEGT, per germline. V lost 6 bases to trimming and J lost 6 bases; unmatched junction nucleotides: 8. The CDR3 DNA reads TGTGCCAGCAGCGCCGGGACAGCAAGCAATGAGCAGTTCTTC. Translated: CASSAGTASNEQFF.